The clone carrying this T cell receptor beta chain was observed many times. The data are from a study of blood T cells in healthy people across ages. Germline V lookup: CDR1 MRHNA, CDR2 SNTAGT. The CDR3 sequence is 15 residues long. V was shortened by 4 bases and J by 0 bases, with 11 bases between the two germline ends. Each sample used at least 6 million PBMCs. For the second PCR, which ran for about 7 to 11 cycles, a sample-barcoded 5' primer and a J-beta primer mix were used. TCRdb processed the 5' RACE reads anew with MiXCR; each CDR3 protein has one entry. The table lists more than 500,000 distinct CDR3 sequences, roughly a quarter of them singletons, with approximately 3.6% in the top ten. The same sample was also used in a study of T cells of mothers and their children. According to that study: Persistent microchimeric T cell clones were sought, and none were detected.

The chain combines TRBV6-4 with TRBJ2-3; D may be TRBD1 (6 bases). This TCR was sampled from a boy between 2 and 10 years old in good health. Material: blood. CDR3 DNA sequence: TGTGCCAGCAGTGCCGGACAGACTAGCACAGATACGCAGTATTTT. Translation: CASSAGQTSTDTQYF.